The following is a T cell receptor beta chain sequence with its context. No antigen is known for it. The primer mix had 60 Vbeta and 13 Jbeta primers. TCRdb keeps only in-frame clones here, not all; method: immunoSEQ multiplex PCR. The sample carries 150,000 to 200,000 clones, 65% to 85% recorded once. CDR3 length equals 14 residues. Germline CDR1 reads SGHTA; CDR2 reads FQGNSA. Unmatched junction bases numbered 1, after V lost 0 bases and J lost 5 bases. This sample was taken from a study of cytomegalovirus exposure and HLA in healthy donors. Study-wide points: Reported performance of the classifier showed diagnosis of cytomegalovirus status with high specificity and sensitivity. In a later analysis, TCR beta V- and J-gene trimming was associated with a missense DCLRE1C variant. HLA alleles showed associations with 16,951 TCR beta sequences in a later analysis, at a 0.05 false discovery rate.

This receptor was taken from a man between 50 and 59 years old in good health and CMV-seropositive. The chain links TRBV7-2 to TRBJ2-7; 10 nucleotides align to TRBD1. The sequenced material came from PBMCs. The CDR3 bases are TGTGCCAGCAGCTTAGCCGGGACAGGGGACGAGCAGTACTTC. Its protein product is CASSLAGTGDEQYF.